A selection of T cell receptor beta chains follows, all from one sample in a study of blood T cell repertoires in COVID-19. The table came from immunoSEQ multiplex PCR; TCRdb's copy has only in-frame clones and leaves some out. The table includes more than 350,000 clones, more than 70% detected once. The sequenced sample was PBMCs or T cells enriched from blood (not recorded which). Every receptor here comes from a woman aged 18-30 years who had been exposed to COVID-19. CDR3s include the opening cysteine and the closing phenylalanine or tryptophan. Fields, in order: clone size, J gene, D gene, V gene, CDR3 length, CDR3 DNA, CDR3 protein. The D gene is left open where the match is weak. Where a row states a size, it is once, few, many or the class of an expanded clone; other rows omit it.

NA	TRBJ1-2	NA	TRBV28	15	TGTGCCAGCACCACCCGTAAAGGACACAACTATGGCTACACCTTC	CASTTRKGHNYGYTF
NA	TRBJ2-1	NA	TRBV28	14	TGTGCCAGCAGTTCCCGGGATTCCTACAATGAGCAGTTCTTC	CASSSRDSYNEQFF
NA	TRBJ2-7	NA	TRBV5-1	14	TGCGCCAGCAGCTTAAAACAGGGCTCCTACGAGCAGTACTTC	CASSLKQGSYEQYF
NA	TRBJ1-1	TRBD1	TRBV29-1	19	TGCAGCGTTGATTCGGGGAGTAACATTGTGGGGACAGGCGATAATGAAGCTTTCTTT	CSVDSGSNIVGTGDNEAFF
once	TRBJ2-2	TRBD2	TRBV19	16	TGTGCCAGTAGTATAAGGAGAGCGGGGGTCACCGGGGAGCTGTTTTTT	CASSIRRAGVTGELFF
NA	TRBJ1-1	NA	TRBV4-2	17	TGTGCCAGCAGCCAAGTGGATGGGACATTTGGGAGCACTGAAGCTTTCTTT	CASSQVDGTFGSTEAFF
NA	TRBJ1-2	NA	TRBV6-6	15	TGTGCCAGCTGGGGGGAGGGGGGGCGCCCCTATGGCTACACCTTC	CASWGEGGRPYGYTF
NA	TRBJ1-4	NA	TRBV4-1	13	TGCGCCAGCAGCCAAGCTCCCCCCGAAAAACTGTTTTTT	CASSQAPPEKLFF
NA	TRBJ2-2	TRBD2	TRBV18	16	TGTGCCAGCTCACCACTCACTAGCGGGGTTGCCGGGGAGCTGTTTTTT	CASSPLTSGVAGELFF
once	TRBJ1-2	TRBD1	TRBV7-8	16	TGTGCCAGCAGCTTTCGGACAGGAAATCTTAACTATGGCTACACCTTC	CASSFRTGNLNYGYTF
NA	TRBJ2-1	TRBD2	TRBV5-4	15	TGTGCCAGCAGCTTGGGTGCGGGAGCGGAGAATGAGCAGTTCTTC	CASSLGAGAENEQFF
NA	TRBJ1-5	TRBD1	TRBV28	14	TGTGCCAGCAGTGCGGACAGGGGCAATCAGCCCCAGCATTTT	CASSADRGNQPQHF
NA	TRBJ2-3	TRBD2	TRBV7-8	17	TGTGCCAGCAGCTCATTAGCGGGAAAGACTCCCAGCGATACGCAGTATTTT	CASSSLAGKTPSDTQYF
NA	TRBJ2-3	NA	TRBV9	17	TGTGCCAGCAGCGTAGGTCCCCAGGGTGCCGGGACAGATACGCAGTATTTT	CASSVGPQGAGTDTQYF
NA	TRBJ1-1	TRBD1	TRBV18	18	TGTGCCAGCTCACCAACGGGACAGCTGCCGCCCGGGAACACTGAAGCTTTCTTT	CASSPTGQLPPGNTEAFF
once	TRBJ2-5	TRBD1	TRBV2	14	TGTGCCAGCAACACCGGGACAGGGAAAGAGACCCAGTACTTC	CASNTGTGKETQYF